Sequencing of this T cell receptor beta chain was carried out in a study of PD-1 blockade in classical Hodgkin lymphoma. General study points: CD4+ TCR diversity climbed significantly by C4D1, unlike CD8+ TCR diversity.

Measured with immunoSEQ multiplex PCR; TCRdb has only the in-frame clones, and not every one. The repertoire holds about 36,000 clones, with 69% as singletons. Following autologous stem cell transplantation, relapse occurred in every patient, and exposure to brentuximab vedotin varied. CDR3 length: 12 residues. The germline V gene has CDR1 SGHRS and CDR2 YFSETQ. V was clipped by 1 base and J by 4 bases, with 4 bases between them. A remark on this clone: Its antigen is not known.

The origin of this receptor is a human donor with classical Hodgkin lymphoma. V and J are TRBV5-1 and TRBJ2-3; no clear D gene. The starting material was peripheral blood mononuclear cells (PBMCs), obtained before the second cycle of nivolumab. The CDR3, as DNA: TGCGCCAGCAGCTTGACTGCAGATACGCAGTATTTT. Residues: CASSLTADTQYF.